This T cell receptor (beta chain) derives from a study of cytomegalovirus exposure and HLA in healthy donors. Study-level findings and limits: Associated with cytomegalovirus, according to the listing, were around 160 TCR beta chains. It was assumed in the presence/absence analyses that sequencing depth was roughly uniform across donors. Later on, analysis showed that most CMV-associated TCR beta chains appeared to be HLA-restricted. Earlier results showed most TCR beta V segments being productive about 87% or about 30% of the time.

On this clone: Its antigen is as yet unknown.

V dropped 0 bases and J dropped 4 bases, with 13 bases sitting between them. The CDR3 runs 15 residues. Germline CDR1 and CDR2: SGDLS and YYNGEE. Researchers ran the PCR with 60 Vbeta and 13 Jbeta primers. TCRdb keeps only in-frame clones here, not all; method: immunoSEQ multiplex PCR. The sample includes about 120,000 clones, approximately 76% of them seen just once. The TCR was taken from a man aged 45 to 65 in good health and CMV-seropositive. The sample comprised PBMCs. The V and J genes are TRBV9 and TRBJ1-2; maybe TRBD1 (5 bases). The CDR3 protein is CASSVDGGLSYGYTF. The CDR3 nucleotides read TGTGCCAGCAGCGTAGACGGGGGACTGAGCTATGGCTACACCTTC.